This record covers a single T cell receptor (beta chain). V lost 0 bases, J lost 1 base, and 6 bases stayed unmatched. CDR1 and CDR2 from the germline V gene are SGHNT and YYREEE (reference sequence). The CDR3 length is 16 residues. Measured with immunoSEQ multiplex PCR; TCRdb has only the in-frame clones, and not every one. The sample lists over 100,000 clones, about 93% occurring once. The source of the sample is a study of siplizumab effects on memory and regulatory T cells. The chain uses TRBV5-4 and TRBJ2-5; 7 bases match TRBD2. This receptor was obtained from a human donor in good health. Sequencing was performed on non-Treg CD4+ T cells sorted from blood. The CDR3 DNA sequence: TGTGCCAGCAGCTTGGGAATGGGGGGGGTCCAAGAGACCCAGTACTTC. Translating it yields CASSLGMGGVQETQYF.